Listed here are 9 T cell receptor beta chains from one sample, sequenced in a study of T-cell memory formation after mild COVID-19. TCRdb used MiXCR to reprocess the 5' RACE reads, holding one entry per CDR3 protein. The sample has over 150,000 distinct CDR3 sequences, around a fifth seen once; the top ten hold 23%. The sequenced sample consisted of PBMCs or a T cell subset sorted from them (not recorded which). All receptors come from an adult woman who had mild COVID-19 (a few samples of this study predate the infection). Cell type and time point are not known.

This sequence joins TRBV19 and TRBJ2-3; 8 bases are a match to TRBD2. CDR3 length: 16 residues. J was trimmed by 0 bases and V by 5 bases; bases with no gene match: 7. The germline V gene encodes CDR1 LNHDA and CDR2 SQIVND (reference sequence). The CDR3 here is CASSLWGGGSTDTQYF. The CDR3, as DNA: TGTGCCAGTAGTCTCTGGGGCGGGGGGAGCACAGATACGCAGTATTTT.

This clonotype was observed a handful of times. This sequence joins TRBV7-2 and TRBJ2-3; D is ambiguous. Germline CDR1 reads SGHTA; CDR2 reads FQGNSA. CDR3 length equals 16 residues. V was clipped by 4 bases and J by 0 bases, with 14 bases between them. CDR3 nucleotides: TGTGCCAGCAGCTCCGCGGCGTCCCTAAGCACAGATACGCAGTATTTT. This codes for CASSSAASLSTDTQYF.

This clonotype came up a few times. V gene TRBV7-8 combines with J gene TRBJ1-2; 8 positions agree with TRBD1. The CDR3 loop spans 15 amino acids. The germline V gene encodes CDR1 SGHVS and CDR2 FQNEAQ. Unmatched junction bases numbered 8, after V lost 4 bases and J lost 4 bases. CDR3 protein: CASSSISGGGYGYTF. CDR3 nucleotide sequence: TGTGCCAGCAGCTCAATCTCAGGGGGCGGCTATGGCTACACCTTC. Combining the CDR3 with reference TRBV7-8 and TRBJ1-2 gives the whole variable domain GAGVSQSPRYKVAKRGQDVALRCDPISGHVSLFWYQQALGQGPEFLTYFQNEAQLDKSGLPSDRFFAERPEGSVSTLKIQRTQQEDSAVYLCASSSISGGGYGYTFGSGTRLTVV.

This clonotype has a handful of counts. The chain is built from TRBV3-1 and TRBJ2-7; tentatively, D is TRBD2 (6 bases). The CDR3 has 16 amino acids. The V gene lost 6 bases and the J gene lost 0 bases, with 18 bases spanning the gap. CDR1 LGHDT and CDR2 YNNKEL come from the germline V gene (reference sequence). The CDR3 spells CASSLVDTGSSYEQYF. The CDR3 region has the DNA TGTGCCAGCAGTCTCGTAGACACCGGGAGCTCCTACGAGCAGTACTTC.

This sequence joins TRBV6-5 and TRBJ1-6; D is ambiguous. This CDR3 comprises 17 residues. Between the trimmed V and J ends, which lost 0 bases and 3 bases, there was a span of 12 bases. CDR1 is MNHEY, CDR2 SVGAGI, per germline. The chain's CDR3 is CASSYSIELLYNSPLHF. The CDR3 region has the DNA TGTGCCAGCAGTTACTCGATCGAATTACTCTATAATTCACCCCTCCACTTT.

V is TRBV30 and J is TRBJ2-7; 7 bases fit TRBD1. CDR3 length: 12 residues. The junction had 2 bases not matched to a gene; V was cut back by 2 bases and J by 4 bases. Germline V gene sequence: CDR1 GTSNPN, CDR2 SVGIG (reference sequence). The CDR3 nucleotides read TGTGCCTGGAGTACAGGGGTTTACGAGCAGTACTTC. Its protein product is CAWSTGVYEQYF.

This clonotype was counted a few times. Here the CDR3 DNA reads TGCAGTGCTCAACAGGGCCCGTTGCGACTCACTGAAGCTTTCTTT. This encodes CSAQQGPLRLTEAFF. This rearrangement joins TRBV20-1 to TRBJ1-1, with D perhaps TRBD1 (6 bases). The V and J ends lost 5 bases and 4 bases respectively, with 20 bases between them. The CDR3 totals 15 residues. Germline V gene sequence: CDR1 DFQATT, CDR2 SNEGSKA (reference sequence).

This clonotype was seen a handful of times. This sequence joins TRBV10-2 and TRBJ2-3, with TRBD2 identical over 8 bases. CDR3 length: 15 residues. After removal of 2 bases from V and 5 bases from J, the junction contained 6 bases not matched to a gene. Germline V gene lookup returns CDR1 WSHSY and CDR2 SAAADI. The CDR3 spells CASSEGRGARDTQYF. Written as DNA, the CDR3 is TGCGCCAGCAGTGAGGGGCGGGGGGCCCGAGATACGCAGTATTTT.

Details on this clonotype: A read error may be the cause here, since a much bigger clone is one base away. V usage is TRBV4-1 and J usage is TRBJ2-1, with D hard to call. Germline V CDR1 and CDR2: MGHRA, YSYEKL. The CDR3 contains 11 residues. CDR3 protein: CASSQRNEKFF. The CDR3 DNA is TGCGCCAGCAGCCAACGTAATGAGAAGTTCTTC.